Listed below are T cell receptor beta chains from one sample, sequenced in a study of blood T cell repertoires in COVID-19. Produced via immunoSEQ multiplex PCR; TCRdb's table is partial and in-frame only. The table has about 270,000 clones, approximately 86% seen once; the top ten hold 0.75% to 1%. The sample was PBMCs or T cells enriched from blood (not recorded which). These receptors originate from a woman aged 25-40 years who had recovered from COVID-19. CDR3s leave out the opening cysteine and the closing phenylalanine or tryptophan. The order of the fields is D gene, V gene, clone size, J gene, CDR3 length, CDR3 protein. A D gene is named only where the DNA matches it firmly. Clone size is stated in some rows and not others, as once, few, many or a class when expanded.

>TRBD2|TRBV19|NA|TRBJ2-2|15
ASSIDGLAGSTGELF
>TRBD1|TRBV6-5|NA|TRBJ1-2|11
ASSRDRGYGYT
>TRBD2|TRBV7-9|once|TRBJ2-7|14
ASSPLLAGDFYEQY
>TRBD1|TRBV11-2|NA|TRBJ2-5|13
ASSLGQGAGETQY
>NA|TRBV19|NA|TRBJ2-7|13
ASSIDTGLTYEQY
>NA|TRBV2|NA|TRBJ1-2|12
ASNLLQVDGGYT
>NA|TRBV9|NA|TRBJ2-1|12
ASSVASRVDEQF
>TRBD1|TRBV6-2/TRBV6-3|NA|TRBJ2-2|17
ASSYSRTGGRSNTGELF
>TRBD2|TRBV7-2|NA|TRBJ2-1|15
ASSPRTSPQTRGTQF
>NA|TRBV9|NA|TRBJ1-3|11
ASSSPAGNTIY
>TRBD2|TRBV28|NA|TRBJ2-3|17
ASSLTYSFAREKTDTQY
>TRBD2|TRBV4-1|NA|TRBJ2-3|15
ASSQISGGVNTDTQY
>NA|TRBV9|NA|TRBJ1-2|11
ASSQEGDYGYT
>NA|TRBV28|NA|TRBJ2-7|10
ATGQPNYEQY
>NA|TRBV7-9|NA|TRBJ2-3|12
ASSQPPDTDTQY
>NA|TRBV20-1|NA|TRBJ2-7|9
SASFGYEQY
>NA|TRBV6-5|few|TRBJ1-2|12
ASSRGGLINGYT
>TRBD2|TRBV12-5|NA|TRBJ2-1|12
ASALAGLYNEQF
>TRBD2|TRBV5-1|NA|TRBJ2-7|14
ASSLSPSGGAYEQY
>TRBD1|TRBV3-1/TRBV3-2|few|TRBJ1-3|14
ASSQVWTGDGNTIY
>TRBD2|TRBV11-2|NA|TRBJ2-1|13
ASSLTAGGKDEQF
>NA|TRBV5-1|NA|TRBJ2-1|12
ASSLAPSPNEQF
>NA|TRBV4-2|NA|TRBJ1-5|14
ASSQPTALGDQPQH
>NA|TRBV27|NA|TRBJ1-1|11
ASSSLMGGEAF
>NA|TRBV28|NA|TRBJ2-5|10
ASSLLRETQY
>TRBD2|TRBV3-1/TRBV3-2|NA|TRBJ2-5|13
ASSTWTSGQETQY
>TRBD1|TRBV5-6|NA|TRBJ2-7|13
ASSFTGTGEDEQY
>NA|TRBV9|NA|TRBJ2-3|14
ASSVGSSRSTDTQY
>NA|TRBV27|NA|TRBJ2-1|12
ASGQVGLYNEQF
>NA|TRBV28|NA|TRBJ1-3|11
ASTPFSGNTIY
>TRBD1|TRBV5-4|NA|TRBJ1-2|12
ASSLRQGPYGYT
>NA|TRBV10-3|NA|TRBJ2-3|12
AISDRPNTDTQY
>TRBD1|TRBV14|NA|TRBJ2-7|11
ASSHGQAYEQY